This T cell receptor beta chain comes out of a study of human T cells and chemical hapten exposure. Study summary: Weekly administration of diphenylcyclopropenone to the scalp of patients continued throughout the roughly 26-week study. Study-level points and caveats: The count of PT1 expanded TCRs correlated positively with patch test score.

This clonotype appeared a few times. Its antigen is unknown. The study used a library that attached unique molecular identifiers to individual cDNA molecules. TCRdb re-called the RACE reads with MiXCR, one entry per CDR3 protein. The sample yields roughly 180,000 distinct CDR3 sequences, about 14% seen once. Looked up from germline, CDR1 is LGHNA and CDR2 is YNFKEQ. The trim removed 1 base at V and 0 bases at J, leaving 1 base unmatched. CDR3 length: 16 amino acids. Described time point: patch test 1, 2 weeks after DPC sensitization. The treatment was: therapeutic diphenylcyclopropenone sensitization with weekly scalp DPC.

This specimen consisted of whole blood, obtained in connection with sensitization to the hapten diphenylcyclopropenone (DPC). This sequence was found in a woman in her twenties or thirties with alopecia areata. Some clones in this sample may be carry-over from other donors' samples. V usage is TRBV4-2 and J usage is TRBJ2-1, with 9 positions matching TRBD2. This chain's CDR3 is CASSQVSGSSYNEQFF. The CDR3 DNA is TGTGCCAGCAGCCAAGTTAGCGGGAGCTCCTACAATGAGCAGTTCTTC.